This TCR beta chain was identified during a study of T cells in Graves' hyperthyroidism and ophthalmopathy. It was RNA transcripts that yielded the amplified TCR beta CDR3 regions. The HTBI set primed first-round TCR CDR3 RT-PCR. TCRdb re-called the multiplex PCR reads through MiXCR, storing one row per CDR3 protein. This repertoire shows hundreds of thousands of distinct CDR3 sequences, 40% to 55% found once; its top ten account for under 8%. Germline loops: CDR1 MNHNY, CDR2 SVGAGI (reference sequence). V lost 1 base and J 5 bases, leaving 15 bases between the germline ends. This CDR3 comprises 15 residues.

The chain has TRBV6-6 and TRBJ2-7, with D hard to call. The receptor was isolated from an adult man with Graves' disease, either hyperthyroidism or ophthalmopathy (not recorded which). What was sequenced was peripheral blood or thyroid tissue (not recorded which). The CDR3 DNA follows: TGTGCCAGCAGTTACTGGCTTAACCCCGCGGACGAGCAGTACTTC. This sequence encodes CASSYWLNPADEQYF.